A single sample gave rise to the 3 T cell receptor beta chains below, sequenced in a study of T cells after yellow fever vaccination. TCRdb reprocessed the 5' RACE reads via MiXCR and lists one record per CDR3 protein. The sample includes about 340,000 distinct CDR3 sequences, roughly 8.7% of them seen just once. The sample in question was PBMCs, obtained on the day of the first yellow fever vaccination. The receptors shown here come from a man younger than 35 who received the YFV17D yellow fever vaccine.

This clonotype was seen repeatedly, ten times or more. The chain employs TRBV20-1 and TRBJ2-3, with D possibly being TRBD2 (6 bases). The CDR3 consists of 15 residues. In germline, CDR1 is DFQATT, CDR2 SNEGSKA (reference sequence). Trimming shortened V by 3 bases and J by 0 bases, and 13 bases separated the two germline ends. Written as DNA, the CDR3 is TGCAGTGCTAGCCGGGGGACCATTAGCACAGATACGCAGTATTTT. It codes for CSASRGTISTDTQYF.

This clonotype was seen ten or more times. The CDR3 spells CASSQQQGSEQYV. CDR3 in DNA: TGTGCCAGCAGCCAACAACAGGGTTCCGAGCAGTACGTC. The chain carries TRBV3-1 and TRBJ2-7; possibly TRBD1 for D (6 bases). The CDR3 extends over 13 amino acids. CDR1 and CDR2 from the germline V gene are LGHDT and YNNKEL (reference sequence). V was pared by 2 bases and J by 6 bases, with 11 bases between.

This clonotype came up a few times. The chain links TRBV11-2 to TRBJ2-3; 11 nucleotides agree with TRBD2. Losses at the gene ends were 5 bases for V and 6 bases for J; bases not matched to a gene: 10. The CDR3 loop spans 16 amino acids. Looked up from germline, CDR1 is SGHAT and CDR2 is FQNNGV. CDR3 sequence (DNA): TGTGCCAGCAGCCCCCAAATAGCGGGGGGGCGTGATACGCAGTATTTT. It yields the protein CASSPQIAGGRDTQYF.